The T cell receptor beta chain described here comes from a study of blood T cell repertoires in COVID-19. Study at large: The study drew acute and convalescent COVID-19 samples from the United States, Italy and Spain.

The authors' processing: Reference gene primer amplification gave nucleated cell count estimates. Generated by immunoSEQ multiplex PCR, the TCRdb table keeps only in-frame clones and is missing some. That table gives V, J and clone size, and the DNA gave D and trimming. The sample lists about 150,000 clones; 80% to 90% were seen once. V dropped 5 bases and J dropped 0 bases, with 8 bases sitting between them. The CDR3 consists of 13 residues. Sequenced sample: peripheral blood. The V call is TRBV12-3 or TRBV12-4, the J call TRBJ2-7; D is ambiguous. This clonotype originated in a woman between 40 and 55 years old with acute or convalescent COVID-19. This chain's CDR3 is CASSLTASYEQYF. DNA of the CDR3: TGTGCCAGCAGTCTGACTGCCTCCTACGAGCAGTACTTC.